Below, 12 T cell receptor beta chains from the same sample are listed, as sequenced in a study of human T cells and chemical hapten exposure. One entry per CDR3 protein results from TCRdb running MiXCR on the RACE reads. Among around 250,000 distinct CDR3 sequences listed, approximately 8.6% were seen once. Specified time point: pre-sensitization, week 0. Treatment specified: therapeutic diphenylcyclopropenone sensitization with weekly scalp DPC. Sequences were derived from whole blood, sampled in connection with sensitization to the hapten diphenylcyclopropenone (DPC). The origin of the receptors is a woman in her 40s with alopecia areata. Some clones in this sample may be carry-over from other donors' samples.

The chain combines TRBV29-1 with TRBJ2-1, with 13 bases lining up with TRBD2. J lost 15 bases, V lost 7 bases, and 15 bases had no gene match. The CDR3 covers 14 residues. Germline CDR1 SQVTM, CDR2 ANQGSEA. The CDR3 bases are TGCAGCGGAGGCCCCTCTGGGACTAGCGGGATTCGGTTCTTC. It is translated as CSGGPSGTSGIRFF.

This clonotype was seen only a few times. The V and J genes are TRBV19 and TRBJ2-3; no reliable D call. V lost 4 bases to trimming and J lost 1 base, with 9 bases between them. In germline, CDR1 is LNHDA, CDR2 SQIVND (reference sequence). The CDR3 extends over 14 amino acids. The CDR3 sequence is CASSTAFRTDTQYF. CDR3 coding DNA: TGTGCCAGTAGTACGGCCTTCCGCACAGATACGCAGTATTTT.

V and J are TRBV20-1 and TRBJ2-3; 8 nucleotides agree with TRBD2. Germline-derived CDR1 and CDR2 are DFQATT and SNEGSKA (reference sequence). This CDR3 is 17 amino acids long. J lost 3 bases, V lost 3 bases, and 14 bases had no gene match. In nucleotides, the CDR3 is TGCAGTGCTAGGGGCCCGGGAGCGGGAGATTTGACAGATACGCAGTATTTT. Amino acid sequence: CSARGPGAGDLTDTQYF.

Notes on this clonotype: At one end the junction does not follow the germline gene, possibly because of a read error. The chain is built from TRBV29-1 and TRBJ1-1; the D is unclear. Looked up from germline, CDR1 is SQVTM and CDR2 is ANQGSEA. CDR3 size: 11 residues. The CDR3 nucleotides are TGCAGCGTGGGAATTCCGAGACTAATAATCTTT. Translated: CSVGIPRLIIF.

CDR3 sequence (DNA): TGTGCCACCAGCAGAGGACAGATCAGCACAGATACGCAGTATTTT. Encoded protein: CATSRGQISTDTQYF. The genes are TRBV15 and TRBJ2-3; possibly TRBD1 for D (5 bases). Germline-derived CDR1 and CDR2 are LNHNV and YYDKDF (reference sequence). V dropped 1 base and J dropped 0 bases, with 8 bases sitting between them. The CDR3 length is 15 residues.

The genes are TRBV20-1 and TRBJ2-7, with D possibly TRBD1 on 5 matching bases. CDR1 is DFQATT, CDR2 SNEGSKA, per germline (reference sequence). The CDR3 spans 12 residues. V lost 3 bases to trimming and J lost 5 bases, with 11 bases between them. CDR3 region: CSARSGLNEQYF. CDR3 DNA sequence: TGCAGTGCTAGGTCAGGGCTAAACGAGCAGTACTTC.

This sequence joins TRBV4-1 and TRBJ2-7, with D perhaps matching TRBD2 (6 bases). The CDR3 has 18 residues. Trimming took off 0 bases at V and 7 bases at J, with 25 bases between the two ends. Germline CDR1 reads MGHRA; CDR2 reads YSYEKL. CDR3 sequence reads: CASSQEAPGLGRRGEQYF. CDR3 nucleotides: TGCGCCAGCAGCCAAGAGGCGCCGGGACTTGGGCGACGGGGAGAGCAGTACTTC.

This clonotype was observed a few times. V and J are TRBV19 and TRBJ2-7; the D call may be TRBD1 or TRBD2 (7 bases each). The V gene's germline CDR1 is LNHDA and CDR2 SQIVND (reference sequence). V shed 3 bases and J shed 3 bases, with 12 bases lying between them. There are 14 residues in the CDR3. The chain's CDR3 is CASSIQGGYYEQYF. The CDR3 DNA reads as TGTGCCAGTAGTATCCAGGGGGGGTACTACGAGCAGTACTTC.

Here the CDR3 reads CASRSPAMNTEAFF. In DNA form, the CDR3 reads TGTGCCAGCCGTAGCCCCGCGATGAACACTGAAGCTTTCTTT. The V and J genes are TRBV27 and TRBJ1-1; D is unresolved. Trimming left V 8 bases short and J 0 bases short, with 13 bases between. The CDR3 runs 14 residues. CDR1 is MNHEY and CDR2 is SMNVEV in the germline V gene (reference sequence).

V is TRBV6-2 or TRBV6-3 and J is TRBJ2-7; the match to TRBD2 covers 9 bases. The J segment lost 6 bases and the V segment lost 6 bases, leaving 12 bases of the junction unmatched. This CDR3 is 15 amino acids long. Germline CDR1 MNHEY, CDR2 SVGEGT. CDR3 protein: CASSSSGTSIFEQYF. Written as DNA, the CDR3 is TGTGCCAGCAGCTCATCCGGGACTAGCATCTTCGAGCAGTACTTC.

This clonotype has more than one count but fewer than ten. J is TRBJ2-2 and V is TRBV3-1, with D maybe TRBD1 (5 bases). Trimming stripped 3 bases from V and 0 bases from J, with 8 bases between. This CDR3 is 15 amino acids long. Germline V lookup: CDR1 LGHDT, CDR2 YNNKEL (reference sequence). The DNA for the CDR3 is TGTGCCAGCAGCCAGAGACAGCCGAACACCGGGGAGCTGTTTTTT. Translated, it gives CASSQRQPNTGELFF. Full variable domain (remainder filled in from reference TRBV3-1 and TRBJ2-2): DTAVSQTPKYLVTQMGNDKSIKCEQNLGHDTMYWYKQDSKKFLKIMFSYNNKELIINETVPNRFSPKSPDKAHLNLHINSLELGDSAVYFCASSQRQPNTGELFFGEGSRLTVL.

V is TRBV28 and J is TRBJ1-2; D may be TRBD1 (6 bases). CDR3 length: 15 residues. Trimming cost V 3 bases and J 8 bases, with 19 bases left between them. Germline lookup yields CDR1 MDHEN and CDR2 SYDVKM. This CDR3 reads CASSFAGVGGRGYTF. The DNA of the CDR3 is TGTGCCAGCAGTTTTGCAGGGGTTGGCGGAAGAGGCTACACCTTC.